The sequence of this T cell receptor beta chain was determined in a study of T cell changes during pregnancy in multiple sclerosis. Assay used: immunoSEQ multiplex PCR; TCRdb lists only in-frame clones, some missing. The sample records around 63,000 clones, roughly 90% being singletons. This CDR3 is built from 16 residues. After removal of 3 bases from V and 5 bases from J, the junction contained 3 bases not matched to a gene. CDR1 and CDR2 (germline): SGHTA, FQGNSA. The material was peripheral blood, obtained in the third trimester of pregnancy. This rearrangement joins TRBV7-2 to TRBJ2-5; 16 nucleotides align to TRBD2. The receptor's source is a female donor in good health, enrolled as a control in a pregnancy study. CDR3 sequence reads: CASSLGLAGGRETQYF. The CDR3 DNA follows: TGTGCCAGCAGCTTGGGACTAGCGGGAGGGAGGGAGACCCAGTACTTC.